This T cell receptor (beta chain) was observed in a study of blood T cells in healthy people across ages. CDR3 size: 14 residues. Trimming cost V 9 bases and J 6 bases, with 19 bases left between them. CDR1 is LNHDA, CDR2 SQIVND, per germline (reference sequence). Together with a sample-barcoded 5' primer, a J-beta primer mix was included in a second PCR lasting about 7 to 11 cycles. One entry per CDR3 protein, called by TCRdb with MiXCR from the 5' RACE reads. The top ten clones hold about 7.7% of a sample with about 1,500,000 distinct CDR3 sequences, 25% to 30% of them seen once. Each sample had at least 6 million PBMCs isolated. Total RNA amounts of at least 6 micrograms were extracted per sample.

This clonotype was sampled from a woman aged 25 to 39 in good health. V is TRBV19 and J is TRBJ2-3; the D gene is possibly TRBD2 (5 bases). The sequenced material came from blood. The CDR3 loop reads CASSLTAGVDTQYF. Written as DNA, the CDR3 is TGTGCCAGCTCCCTGACTGCCGGGGTTGATACGCAGTATTTT.